This T cell receptor beta chain was recorded in a study of identifying expanded T cells in peripheral blood. Study-level results: Technical replicates showed about 1.2 changed clones; two weeks roughly 18; four weeks 19. Variance in clone template counts between approximately 2-week samples significantly increased with total template count across all healthy donors.

Details on this clone: Its antigen is currently unknown.

No infections or other immune events were documented during collection. Sequencing was performed with immunoSEQ multiplex PCR; in TCRdb, only in-frame clones are kept and a portion is missing. In the table there are 50,000 to 65,000 clones, approximately 82% of which are singletons. V was cut by 1 base and J by 4 bases, with 4 bases left in between. The V gene's germline CDR1 is MGHRA and CDR2 YSYEKL. The CDR3 spans 12 residues. The receptor was derived from a person between 18 and 75 years old in good health. The sample taken for sequencing was blood. The chain is built from TRBV4-1 and TRBJ2-5; D not certain. Here the CDR3 DNA reads TGCGCCAGCAGCCAAGGACCAGAGACCCAGTACTTC. Residues: CASSQGPETQYF.